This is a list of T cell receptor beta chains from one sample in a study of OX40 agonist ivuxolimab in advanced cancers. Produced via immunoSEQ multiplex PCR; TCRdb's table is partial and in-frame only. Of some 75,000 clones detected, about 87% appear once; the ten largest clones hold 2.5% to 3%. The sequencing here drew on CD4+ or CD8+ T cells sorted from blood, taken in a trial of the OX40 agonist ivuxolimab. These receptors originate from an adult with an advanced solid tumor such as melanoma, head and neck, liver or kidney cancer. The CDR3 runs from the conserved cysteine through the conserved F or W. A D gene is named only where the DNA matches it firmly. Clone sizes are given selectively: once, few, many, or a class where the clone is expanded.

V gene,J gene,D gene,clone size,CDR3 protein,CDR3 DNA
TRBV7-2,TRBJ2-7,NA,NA,CASSLQVSREQYF,TGTGCCAGCAGCTTACAGGTATCGCGCGAGCAGTACTTC
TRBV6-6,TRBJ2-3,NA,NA,CASSSGDTQYF,TGTGCCAGCAGTTCCGGAGATACGCAGTATTTT
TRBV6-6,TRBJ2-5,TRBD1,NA,CASSKQGPHRQETQYF,TGTGCCAGCAGTAAACAGGGGCCACACCGACAAGAGACCCAGTACTTC
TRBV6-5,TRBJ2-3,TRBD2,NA,CASSYLLAGGINTQYF,TGTGCCAGCAGTTACCTCCTAGCGGGGGGTATCAATACGCAGTATTTT
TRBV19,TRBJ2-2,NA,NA,CASSITRNTGELFF,TGTGCCAGTAGTATAACGAGGAACACCGGGGAGCTGTTTTTT
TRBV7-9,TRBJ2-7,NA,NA,CASSPGGSAYEQYF,TGTGCCAGCAGCCCCGGGGGTTCGGCCTACGAGCAGTACTTC
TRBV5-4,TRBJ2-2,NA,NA,CASSFRSNTGELFF,TGTGCCAGCAGCTTTAGGTCGAACACCGGGGAGCTGTTTTTT
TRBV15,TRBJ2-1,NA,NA,CATSRDNGPTDEQFF,TGTGCCACCAGCAGAGATAATGGTCCAACAGATGAGCAGTTCTTC
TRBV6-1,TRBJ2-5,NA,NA,CASSEKGRQETQYF,TGTGCCAGCAGTGAAAAAGGAAGACAAGAGACCCAGTACTTC
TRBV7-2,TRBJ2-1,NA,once,CASSLVFGSTSSYNEQFF,TGTGCCAGCAGCTTAGTTTTTGGCAGTACAAGCTCCTACAATGAGCAGTTCTTC
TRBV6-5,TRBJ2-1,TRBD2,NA,CASSPTSGGYNEQFF,TGTGCCAGCAGCCCTACTAGCGGGGGTTACAATGAGCAGTTCTTC
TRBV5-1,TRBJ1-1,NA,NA,CASRIQGTSTEAFF,TGCGCCAGCAGGATCCAGGGGACATCCACTGAAGCTTTCTTT
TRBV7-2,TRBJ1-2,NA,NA,CASSGRGGYGYTF,TGTGCCAGCAGCGGCAGGGGTGGATATGGCTACACCTTC
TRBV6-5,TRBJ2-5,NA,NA,CASSYRGAYQETQYF,TGCGCCAGCAGTTATAGGGGCGCGTACCAAGAGACCCAGTACTTC
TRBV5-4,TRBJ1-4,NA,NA,CASSLTAATNEKLFF,TGTGCCAGCAGCTTAACAGCTGCAACTAATGAAAAACTGTTTTTT
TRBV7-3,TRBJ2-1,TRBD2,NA,CASSLGGTSAYNEQFF,TGTGCCAGCAGTCTGGGGGGGACTAGTGCCTACAATGAGCAGTTCTTC